Each of the 19 T cell receptor beta chains below was sequenced from the same sample in a study of cytomegalovirus exposure and HLA in healthy donors. Profiling relied on immunoSEQ multiplex PCR, and the TCRdb table lists in-frame clones only, not all of them. The sample lists over 200,000 clones, almost 90% occurring once. The source material was PBMCs. All receptors come from a young woman in good health and CMV-seronegative.

This chain uses TRBV11-2 with TRBJ2-7, with D tentatively TRBD2 (5 bases). V was clipped by 0 bases and J by 2 bases, with 11 bases between them. This CDR3 spans 15 amino acids. The germline V gene has CDR1 SGHAT and CDR2 FQNNGV. The CDR3 DNA reads TGTGCCAGCAGCTTAGATCTGGTCGGGGCCTACGAGCAGTACTTC. Translating it yields CASSLDLVGAYEQYF.

V usage is TRBV28 and J usage is TRBJ1-1; TRBD1 matches 7 bases. Looked up from germline, CDR1 is MDHEN and CDR2 is SYDVKM. V shed 6 bases, J shed 8 bases, and the junction held 6 bases outside the gene matches. CDR3 length: 12 residues. DNA of the CDR3: TGTGCCAGCAGCTCACAGGGGTGGGAAGCTTTCTTT. It translates to CASSSQGWEAFF.

CDR3 loop: CASSEPSASSYEQYF. CDR3 bases: TGCGCCAGCAGTGAGCCTAGCGCCTCCTCCTACGAGCAGTACTTC. The genes are TRBV10-1 and TRBJ2-7; D might be TRBD2 (6 bases). The CDR3 covers 15 residues. V was clipped by 2 bases and J by 0 bases, with 11 bases between them. Germline CDR1 and CDR2: WNHNN and SYGVQD (reference sequence).

The chain has TRBV2 and TRBJ2-3, with D maybe TRBD1 (5 bases). Germline V gives CDR1 SNHLY, CDR2 FYNNEI. The CDR3 loop spans 14 amino acids. Trimming stripped 2 bases from V and 4 bases from J, with 10 bases between. The CDR3 nucleotides are TGTGCCAGCAGTGAAAGGGGATTCGCAGATACGCAGTATTTT. Amino acids: CASSERGFADTQYF. The full variable domain, completed using reference TRBV2 and TRBJ2-3, is EPEVTQTPSHQVTQMGQEVILRCVPISNHLYFYWYRQILGQKVEFLVSFYNNEISEKSEIFDDQFSVERPDGSNFTLKIRSTKLEDSAMYFCASSERGFADTQYFGPGTRLTVL.

J is TRBJ2-6 and V is TRBV5-4; tentatively, D is TRBD2 (5 bases). V gave up 2 bases and J gave up 2 bases, with 11 bases separating them. Germline CDR1 SGHNT, CDR2 YYREEE (reference sequence). The CDR3 totals 16 residues. In DNA, the CDR3 is TGTGCCAGCAGCTTTAGAGGGAACCCTGGGGCCAACGTCCTGACTTTC. Translating it yields CASSFRGNPGANVLTF.

The chain carries TRBV5-4 and TRBJ1-1, with 7 nucleotides matching TRBD1. Germline assignment: CDR1 SGHNT and CDR2 YYREEE (reference sequence). J lost 4 bases, V lost 4 bases, and 7 bases had no gene match. CDR3 length: 14 amino acids. CDR3 region: CASSPGTAGTEAFF. The CDR3 nucleotides are TGTGCCAGCAGCCCGGGGACAGCGGGCACTGAAGCTTTCTTT.

CDR3 loop: CASSLDGQTVSNTEAFF. Here the CDR3 DNA reads TGTGCCAGCAGCTTAGATGGGCAGACAGTCAGTAACACTGAAGCTTTCTTT. The chain is built from TRBV11-2 and TRBJ1-1; possibly TRBD1 for D (5 bases). CDR1 SGHAT and CDR2 FQNNGV come from the germline V gene. The germline V and J ends were trimmed by 0 bases and 2 bases, with 16 bases remaining between them. This CDR3 contains 17 residues.

This chain connects TRBV27 to TRBJ2-7; perhaps TRBD1 as D (6 bases). V shed 6 bases and J shed 1 base, with 13 bases lying between them. CDR1 is MNHEY and CDR2 is SMNVEV in the germline V gene (reference sequence). The CDR3 is 14 residues long. The DNA for the CDR3 is TGTGCCAGCAGCCGGGCCAGGGGTTCCTACGAGCAGTACTTC. It codes for CASSRARGSYEQYF.

The rearrangement uses TRBV11-3 and TRBJ2-1, with 9 bases that match TRBD2. Germline V gene lookup returns CDR1 SGHNT and CDR2 YENEEA. J lost 9 bases, V lost 5 bases, and 20 bases had no gene match. The CDR3 has 18 residues. In nucleotides, the CDR3 is TGTGCCAGCAGCCCCGCCCCAACCTGGGCTAGCGGGATCAGTGAGCAGTTCTTC. Translation: CASSPAPTWASGISEQFF.

V gene TRBV28 combines with J gene TRBJ2-7, with 9 bases that match TRBD1. Germline CDR1 MDHEN, CDR2 SYDVKM. With 3 bases clipped from V and 4 bases from J, the junction kept 4 bases outside the gene matches. This CDR3 is built from 14 residues. The CDR3 loop reads CASSFGGQGYEQYF. The CDR3 nucleotides are TGTGCCAGCAGTTTTGGGGGACAGGGTTACGAGCAGTACTTC.

This clone was picked up one time. The rearrangement joins TRBV28 to TRBJ2-7; no definite D call. The CDR3 has 12 amino acids. Trimming took 4 bases from V and 6 from J, leaving 10 bases between them. CDR1 is MDHEN and CDR2 is SYDVKM in the germline V gene. CDR3 loop: CASSSPQFEQYF. CDR3 coding DNA: TGTGCCAGCAGTTCCCCACAGTTCGAGCAGTACTTC.

The chain couples TRBV7-6 to TRBJ2-1; 9 bases agree with TRBD2. V was pared by 1 base and J by 2 bases, with 9 bases of the junction left unmatched. CDR1 SGHVS and CDR2 FNYEAQ come from the germline V gene. The CDR3 runs 18 residues. The CDR3 bases are TGTGCCAGCAGCTTAGAAATATGGGGACTAGCACCCTACAATGAGCAGTTCTTC. Translated, it gives CASSLEIWGLAPYNEQFF.

The V call is TRBV18, the J call TRBJ2-5; the D gene is possibly TRBD2 (6 bases). This CDR3 contains 13 residues. Germline CDR1 and CDR2: KGHSH and LQKENI. The V gene lost 3 bases and the J gene lost 2 bases, with 7 bases spanning the gap. This CDR3 is CASSPGTQETQYF. DNA of the CDR3: TGTGCCAGCTCACCCGGGACTCAAGAGACCCAGTACTTC.

The rearrangement uses TRBV4-2 and TRBJ2-1; TRBD2 agrees at 10 bases. The trim removed 1 base at V and 10 bases at J, leaving 4 bases unmatched. CDR1 and CDR2 (germline): LGHNA, YNFKEQ. The CDR3 runs 14 residues. The CDR3 nucleotides read TGTGCCAGCAGCCAAGCCGGGACTAGCGAGGAGCAGTTCTTC. This sequence encodes CASSQAGTSEEQFF.

The chain is built from TRBV29-1 and TRBJ2-1, with D perhaps TRBD1 (6 bases). Germline CDR1 and CDR2: SQVTM and ANQGSEA. With 1 base removed from V and 6 bases from J, the gap between germline ends came to 19 bases. The CDR3 length is 16 residues. The CDR3 sequence is CSVEGLRGIRLNEQFF. For the CDR3, the DNA is TGCAGCGTTGAAGGGCTGAGGGGGATCAGACTCAATGAGCAGTTCTTC.

The chain is built from TRBV29-1 and TRBJ1-2; the match to TRBD1 covers 8 bases. V lost 6 bases, J lost 2 bases, and 5 bases stayed unmatched. The CDR3 has 13 amino acids. From germline, CDR1 is SQVTM and CDR2 ANQGSEA. The CDR3 spells CSVAPGGNYGYTF. The CDR3 DNA sequence: TGCAGCGTCGCCCCAGGGGGCAACTATGGCTACACCTTC.

The chain carries TRBV28 and TRBJ2-1; 15 positions agree with TRBD2. CDR3 length: 16 amino acids. From germline, CDR1 is MDHEN and CDR2 SYDVKM. With V trimmed by 1 base and J by 8 bases, 3 bases remained unmatched. The CDR3 is CASSLLGLAGGYEQFF. For the CDR3, the DNA is TGTGCCAGCAGTTTATTGGGACTAGCGGGAGGCTATGAGCAGTTCTTC.

The rearrangement joins TRBV5-1 to TRBJ2-3, with TRBD1 matching over 8 bases. The CDR3 extends over 15 amino acids. Per germline, CDR1 SGHRS and CDR2 YFSETQ. The V and J ends lost 4 bases and 0 bases, in that order; junction bases with no gene match: 4. DNA for the CDR3: TGCGCCAGCAGCCGACAGGGGTTTAGCACAGATACGCAGTATTTT. It codes for CASSRQGFSTDTQYF.

This clone was observed once. The chain has TRBV27 and TRBJ2-1; TRBD1 matches at 7 bases. The CDR3 is 11 amino acids. Germline V gene data show CDR1 as MNHEY and CDR2 as SMNVEV (reference sequence). After removal of 6 bases from V and 13 bases from J, the junction contained 6 bases not matched to a gene. The CDR3 loop is CASRRGTDQFF. Written as DNA, the CDR3 is TGTGCCAGCAGAAGAGGGACAGATCAGTTCTTC.